These 22 T cell receptor beta chains originate from one sample sequenced in a study of blood T cells in healthy people across ages (dated by TCRdb to between 2015 and 2016). Libraries were built with 5' RACE. TCRdb shows the sequencer as Illumina HiSeq 2500. A second PCR of roughly 6 to 11 cycles was run with a J-beta primer mix and a sample-barcoded 5' primer. TCRdb redid the processing of the public reads, applying fastp at Q25 and MiXCR, and retained in-frame beta chains. Rows are unified per CDR3 protein, each entry keeping the most common DNA and genes. This sample comprises roughly 1.5 million distinct CDR3 sequences, 35% to 45% of them detected only once. Of the sample, less than 5% falls within the top ten clones. The source material was blood. The source is a woman aged 18-29 years in good health.

The chain links TRBV9 to TRBJ1-2; TRBD1 is a possible D gene (5 bases). Trimming stripped 0 bases from V and 3 bases from J, with 9 bases between. This CDR3 is 14 amino acids long. Per germline, CDR1 SGDLS and CDR2 YYNGEE. The CDR3 protein is CASSVVGGDYGYTF. As DNA, the CDR3 is TGTGCCAGCAGCGTAGTGGGGGGGGACTATGGCTACACCTTC.

This clonotype has only a few counts. The CDR3 nucleotides are TGCGCCAGCAGCCAAGAAGGGGTTTATGGGGCCAACGTCCTGACTTTC. The encoded protein is CASSQEGVYGANVLTF. The V call is TRBV4-3, the J call TRBJ2-6, with a tentative D call TRBD1 (5 bases). Deletions cut 0 bases from V and 3 bases from J, with 9 bases between. Germline lookup yields CDR1 LGHNA and CDR2 YSLEER. The CDR3 contains 16 residues.

This clonotype was detected only a few times. The chain links TRBV29-1 to TRBJ1-1; no definite D call. Germline loops: CDR1 SQVTM, CDR2 ANQGSEA. The CDR3 covers 13 residues. The germline V and J ends were trimmed by 2 bases and 2 bases, with 9 bases remaining between them. CDR3 in DNA: TGCAGCGTTGAACGGGTCTATAACACTGAAGCTTTCTTT. As protein: CSVERVYNTEAFF.

The J gene is TRBJ2-5, the V gene TRBV20-1; 10 bases map to TRBD1. The CDR3 spans 14 residues. V lost 2 bases and J lost 11; bases outside the gene matches: 11. The germline V gene encodes CDR1 DFQATT and CDR2 SNEGSKA (reference sequence). The CDR3: CSARPRDRGLEQYF. DNA for the CDR3: TGCAGTGCTAGACCCCGGGACAGGGGCTTGGAGCAGTACTTC.

This clonotype was recorded a few times. The chain couples TRBV7-9 to TRBJ1-5; no firm D call. Trimming left V 2 bases short and J 2 bases short, with 10 bases between. This CDR3 has 15 residues. CDR1 and CDR2 (germline): SEHNR, FQNEAQ (reference sequence). As DNA, the CDR3 is TGTGCCAGCAGCTTAAAAGGAGCAGGCAATCAGCCCCAGCATTTT. This sequence encodes CASSLKGAGNQPQHF.

This clonotype was observed a few times. The DNA of the CDR3 is TGCAGTGCTGCTATAGAACGGCCGGAGCAGTTCTTC. Translated, it gives CSAAIERPEQFF. The rearrangement uses TRBV20-1 and TRBJ2-1; D remains ambiguous. Trimming took off 5 bases at V and 10 bases at J, with 15 bases between the two ends. CDR3 length equals 12 residues. Germline values: CDR1 DFQATT, CDR2 SNEGSKA (reference sequence).

This clonotype was recorded a few times. The rearrangement joins TRBV6-2 or TRBV6-3 to TRBJ2-3, with D possibly matching TRBD2 (7 bases). The germline V gene encodes CDR1 MNHEY and CDR2 SVGEGT. Trimming left V 0 bases short and J 5 bases short, with 18 bases between. The length of the CDR3 is 17 residues. The CDR3 nucleotides read TGTGCCAGCAGTTACTCGATGGGGGGGCTCCCCGGAGATACGCAGTATTTT. Translated: CASSYSMGGLPGDTQYF.

This clonotype has only a few counts. The V gene is TRBV6-5, the J gene TRBJ2-1; TRBD1 might be the D (6 bases). V was shortened by 4 bases and J by 7 bases, with 14 bases between the two germline ends. The CDR3 runs to 14 residues. Germline CDR1 and CDR2: MNHEY and SVGAGI. The CDR3 DNA reads TGTGCCAGCAGTTTGACCGGGACAATAAATGAGCAGTTCTTC. It codes for CASSLTGTINEQFF.

This clonotype came up many times. The rearrangement uses TRBV27 and TRBJ2-7; maybe TRBD2 (5 bases). Trimming removed 8 bases at V and 3 bases at J, with 17 bases between. This CDR3 contains 14 residues. The germline CDR1 and CDR2 sequences are MNHEY and SMNVEV (reference sequence). CDR3 sequence: CASLRRGQNYEQYF. DNA for the CDR3: TGTGCCAGCCTCCGGAGAGGGCAGAACTACGAGCAGTACTTC.

This clonotype has only a few counts. V usage is TRBV6-5 and J usage is TRBJ1-6; no clear D gene. Trimming shortened V by 2 bases and J by 10 bases, and 9 bases separated the two germline ends. The CDR3 spans 13 residues. Germline V gene data show CDR1 as MNHEY and CDR2 as SVGAGI. The CDR3 reads CASSYGVESPLHF. The DNA of the CDR3 is TGTGCCAGCAGTTACGGGGTCGAATCACCCCTCCACTTT.

The J gene is TRBJ2-3, the V gene TRBV6-2 or TRBV6-3; D possibly uses TRBD1 or TRBD2 (6 bases each). Germline V gene lookup returns CDR1 MNHEY and CDR2 SVGEGT. The CDR3 spans 16 residues. V lost 0 bases and J lost 0, with 10 bases in between. The CDR3 sequence is CASSYSWGASTDTQYF. The CDR3 bases are TGTGCCAGCAGTTACTCGTGGGGGGCTAGCACAGATACGCAGTATTTT.

The genes are TRBV7-6 and TRBJ1-3; D is perhaps TRBD1 (5 bases). The CDR3 has 18 residues. CDR1 is SGHVS, CDR2 FNYEAQ, per germline. Trimming cost V 7 bases and J 0 bases, with 22 bases left between them. The CDR3 bases are TGTGCCAGCACCGCTCACCCCGGGACGGACCCCTCTGGAAACACCATATATTTT. It codes for CASTAHPGTDPSGNTIYF.

This clonotype has more than one count but fewer than ten. The chain uses TRBV29-1 and TRBJ2-7, with D possibly TRBD1 on 6 matching bases. The CDR3 has 12 amino acids. Germline assignment: CDR1 SQVTM and CDR2 ANQGSEA. The V end was cut by 5 bases, the J end by 3 bases, with 11 bases between. The CDR3 sequence is CSVITGIYEQYF. In DNA form, the CDR3 reads TGCAGCGTTATAACAGGGATCTACGAGCAGTACTTC.

In DNA form, the CDR3 reads TGCATCTCCTCCTTAGGCCATCACACTGAAGCTTTCTTT. This sequence encodes CISSLGHHTEAFF. The genes are TRBV20-1 and TRBJ1-1; D not certain. The CDR3 consists of 13 residues. The germline gives CDR1 DFQATT, CDR2 SNEGSKA (reference sequence).

With respect to this clonotype: The junction departs from the called germline gene at one end, perhaps through a read error. The J gene is TRBJ1-2, the V gene TRBV29-1; no clear D. This CDR3 is 14 amino acids long. CDR1 and CDR2 from the germline V gene are SQVTM and ANQGSEA. CDR3 nucleotide sequence: TGCAGCGTCCTTTCGGCCAGTTTTAACTATGGCCACACCTTC. It yields the protein CSVLSASFNYGHTF.

The CDR3 nucleotides read TGTGCCAGCAGAGTACAGGGCATCAATCAGCCCCAGCATTTT. This encodes CASRVQGINQPQHF. J is TRBJ1-5 and V is TRBV7-2, with D possibly being TRBD1 (6 bases). This CDR3 contains 14 residues. Germline lookup yields CDR1 SGHTA and CDR2 FQGNSA. The ends were cut back, 6 bases at V and 3 bases at J, with 12 bases in the middle.

This chain links TRBV12-3 or TRBV12-4 with TRBJ2-4, with TRBD2 identical over 10 bases. The DNA end lines up better with TRBJ2-7; the J call may be wrong. There are 15 residues in the CDR3. CDR3 protein: CASSILAGTLNEQYF. CDR3 DNA sequence: TGTGCCAGCAGTATACTAGCGGGAACCCTTAACGAGCAGTACTTC.

The CDR3 DNA is TGCGCCAGCAGTACAGGGGAATACACTGAAGCTTTCTTT. Its translation is CASSTGEYTEAFF. The chain links TRBV5-1 to TRBJ1-1, with 7 bases identical to TRBD1. Per the germline V gene, CDR1 is SGHRS and CDR2 is YFSETQ. J gave up 3 bases and V 5 bases, and 4 bases lay outside the gene matches. The CDR3 has 13 amino acids. Supplemented by reference TRBV5-1 and TRBJ1-1, the full variable domain reads KAGVTQTPRYLIKTRGQQVTLSCSPISGHRSVSWYQQTPGQGLQFLFEYFSETQRNKGNFPGRFSGRQFSNSRSEMNVSTLELGDSALYLCASSTGEYTEAFFGQGTRLTVV.

The sample holds a few counts of this clonotype. The rearrangement joins TRBV3-1 to TRBJ2-6, with D maybe TRBD1 (5 bases). Deletions cut 5 bases from V and 0 bases from J, with 14 bases between. This CDR3 comprises 17 residues. Germline V gene data show CDR1 as LGHDT and CDR2 as YNNKEL (reference sequence). CDR3 in DNA: TGTGCCAGCAGCTTAGCAGGGCGCCGCTCTGGGGCCAACGTCCTGACTTTC. The encoded protein is CASSLAGRRSGANVLTF.

This clonotype has a count of ten or more. V usage is TRBV11-2 and J usage is TRBJ2-5; TRBD2 agrees at 8 bases. With 5 bases clipped from V and 5 bases from J, the junction kept 7 bases outside the gene matches. The CDR3 extends over 14 amino acids. Germline assignment: CDR1 SGHAT and CDR2 FQNNGV. CDR3 residues: CASSRAGVLETQYF. CDR3 nucleotide sequence: TGTGCCAGCAGCCGAGCGGGAGTCCTTGAGACCCAGTACTTC.

The J gene is TRBJ2-1, the V gene TRBV7-6; no reliable D call. The ends were cut back, 3 bases at V and 0 bases at J, with 9 bases in the middle. CDR1 and CDR2 from the germline V gene are SGHVS and FNYEAQ. The CDR3 sequence is 15 residues long. CDR3 protein: CASSFPYSSYNEQFF. CDR3 coding DNA: TGTGCCAGCAGCTTCCCTTATAGCTCCTACAATGAGCAGTTCTTC.

The V gene is TRBV6-5, the J gene TRBJ2-1; 9 nucleotides line up with TRBD1. CDR3 size: 14 residues. Germline CDR1 and CDR2: MNHEY and SVGAGI. With 5 bases clipped from V and 7 bases from J, the junction kept 6 bases outside the gene matches. Here the CDR3 reads CASSAYRGLNEQFF. CDR3 nucleotide sequence: TGTGCCAGCAGTGCTTACAGGGGGCTGAATGAGCAGTTCTTC.